This TCR beta chain was recovered during a study of blood T cells in healthy people across ages. Study findings and constraints: Roughly linear age-related decline in beta diversity appeared, significant by age around 36. It was held that diversity estimates obtained from one million T cells represented underestimates. Researchers report that TCR beta diversity correlated strongly with naive T cell percentage.

This clonotype was seen a handful of times. Its antigen remains unknown. Sample-barcoded 5' priming and a J-beta primer mix drove a second PCR of about 6 to 12 cycles. TCRdb reprocessed the 5' RACE reads via MiXCR and lists one record per CDR3 protein. The table includes about 680,000 distinct CDR3 sequences, more than 40% detected once. The sequence came from a woman between 55 and 75 years old in good health. Sequenced: blood.

In DNA form, the CDR3 reads TGCAGTGCTAGACGGACTAGCGGGAATTTAGGGGGGCTTTACGAGCAGTACTTC. Residues: CSARRTSGNLGGLYEQYF. The genes are TRBV20-1 and TRBJ2-7, with 12 bases that match TRBD2. From germline, CDR1 is DFQATT and CDR2 SNEGSKA (reference sequence). The CDR3 consists of 18 residues. V shed 2 bases and J 4 bases; nucleotides not matched to a gene: 15.